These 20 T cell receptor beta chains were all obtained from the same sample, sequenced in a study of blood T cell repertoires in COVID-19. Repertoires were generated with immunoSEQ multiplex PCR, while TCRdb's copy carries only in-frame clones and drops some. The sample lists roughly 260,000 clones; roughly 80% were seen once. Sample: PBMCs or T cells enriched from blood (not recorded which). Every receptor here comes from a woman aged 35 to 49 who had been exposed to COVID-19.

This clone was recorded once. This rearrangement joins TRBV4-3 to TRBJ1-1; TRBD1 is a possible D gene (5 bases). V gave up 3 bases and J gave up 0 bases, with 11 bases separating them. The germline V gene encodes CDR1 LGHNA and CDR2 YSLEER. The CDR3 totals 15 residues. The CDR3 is CASSQARVLNTEAFF. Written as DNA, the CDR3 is TGCGCCAGCAGCCAGGCCAGGGTCCTGAACACTGAAGCTTTCTTT.

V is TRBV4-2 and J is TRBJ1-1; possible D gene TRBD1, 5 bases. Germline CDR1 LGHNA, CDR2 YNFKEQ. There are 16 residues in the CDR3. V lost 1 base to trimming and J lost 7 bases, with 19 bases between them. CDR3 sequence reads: CASSQATRAGSSEAFF. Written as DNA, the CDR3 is TGTGCCAGCAGCCAAGCAACCAGGGCCGGGTCGAGTGAAGCTTTCTTT.

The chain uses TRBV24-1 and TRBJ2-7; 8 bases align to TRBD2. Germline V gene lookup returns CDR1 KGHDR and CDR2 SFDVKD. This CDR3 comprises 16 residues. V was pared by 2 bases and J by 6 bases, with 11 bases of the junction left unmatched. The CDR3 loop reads CATSDSRRGASGEQYF. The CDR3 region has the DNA TGTGCCACCAGTGATTCCCGGCGGGGGGCGTCTGGCGAGCAGTACTTC.

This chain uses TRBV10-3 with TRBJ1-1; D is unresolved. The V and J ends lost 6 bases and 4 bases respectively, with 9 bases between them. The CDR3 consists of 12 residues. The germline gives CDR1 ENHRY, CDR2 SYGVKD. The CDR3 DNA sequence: TGTGCCATCAGGCAGGACTCCACTGAAGCTTTCTTT. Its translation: CAIRQDSTEAFF.

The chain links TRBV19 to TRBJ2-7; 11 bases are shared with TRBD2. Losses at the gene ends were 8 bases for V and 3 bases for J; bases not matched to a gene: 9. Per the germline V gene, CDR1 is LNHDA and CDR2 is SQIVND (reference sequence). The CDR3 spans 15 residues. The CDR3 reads CASSRGTSGYYEQYF. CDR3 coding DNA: TGTGCCAGTTCCCGCGGGACTAGCGGTTACTACGAGCAGTACTTC. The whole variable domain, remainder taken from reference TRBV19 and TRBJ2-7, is DGGITQSPKYLFRKEGQNVTLSCEQNLNHDAMYWYRQDPGQGLRLIYYSQIVNDFQKGDIAEGYSVSREKKESFPLTVTSAQKNPTAFYLCASSRGTSGYYEQYFGPGTRLTVT.

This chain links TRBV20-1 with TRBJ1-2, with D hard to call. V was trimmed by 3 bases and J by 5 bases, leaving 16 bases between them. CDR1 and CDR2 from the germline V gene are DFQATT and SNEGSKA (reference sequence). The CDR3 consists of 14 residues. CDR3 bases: TGCAGTGCTAGTTCCTCGGGGAAGAAATATGGCTACACCTTC. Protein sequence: CSASSSGKKYGYTF.

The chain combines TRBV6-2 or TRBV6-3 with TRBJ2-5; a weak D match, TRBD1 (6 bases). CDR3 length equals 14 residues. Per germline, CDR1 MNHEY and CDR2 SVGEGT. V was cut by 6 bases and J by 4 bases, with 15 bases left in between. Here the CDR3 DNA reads TGTGCCAGCAGCCCCGTTTGGGGGCGAGAGACCCAGTACTTC. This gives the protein CASSPVWGRETQYF.

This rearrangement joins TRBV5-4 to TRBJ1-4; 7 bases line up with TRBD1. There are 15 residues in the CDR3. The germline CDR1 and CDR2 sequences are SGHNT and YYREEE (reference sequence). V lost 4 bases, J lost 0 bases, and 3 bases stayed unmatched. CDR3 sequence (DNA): TGTGCCAGCAGCACGACAGGGACAACTAATGAAAAACTGTTTTTT. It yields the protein CASSTTGTTNEKLFF.

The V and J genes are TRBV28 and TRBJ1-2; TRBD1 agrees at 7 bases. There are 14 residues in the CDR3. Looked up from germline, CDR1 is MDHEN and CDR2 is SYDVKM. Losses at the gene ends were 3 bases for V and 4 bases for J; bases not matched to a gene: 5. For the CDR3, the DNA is TGTGCCAGCAGTTTTGAGGGGGCTTTCTATGGCTACACCTTC. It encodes CASSFEGAFYGYTF.

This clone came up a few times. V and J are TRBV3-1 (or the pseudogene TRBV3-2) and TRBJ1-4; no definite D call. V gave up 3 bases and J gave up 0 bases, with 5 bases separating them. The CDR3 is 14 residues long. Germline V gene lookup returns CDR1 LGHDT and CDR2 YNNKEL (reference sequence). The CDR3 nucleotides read TGTGCCAGCAGCCACAGAACAACTAATGAAAAACTGTTTTTT. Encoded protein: CASSHRTTNEKLFF.

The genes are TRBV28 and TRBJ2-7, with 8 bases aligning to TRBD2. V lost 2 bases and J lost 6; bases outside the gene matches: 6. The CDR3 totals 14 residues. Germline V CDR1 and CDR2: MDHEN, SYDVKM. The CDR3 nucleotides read TGTGCCAGCAGTTTACTCGGCGGGGGGTTCGAGCAGTACTTC. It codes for CASSLLGGGFEQYF.

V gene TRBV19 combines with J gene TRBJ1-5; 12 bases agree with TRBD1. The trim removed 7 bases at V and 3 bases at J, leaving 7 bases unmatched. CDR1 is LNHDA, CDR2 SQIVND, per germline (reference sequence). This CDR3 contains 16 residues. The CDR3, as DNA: TGTGCCAGTACCTTCGGGACAGGGGGCCTCAATCAGCCCCAGCATTTT. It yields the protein CASTFGTGGLNQPQHF.

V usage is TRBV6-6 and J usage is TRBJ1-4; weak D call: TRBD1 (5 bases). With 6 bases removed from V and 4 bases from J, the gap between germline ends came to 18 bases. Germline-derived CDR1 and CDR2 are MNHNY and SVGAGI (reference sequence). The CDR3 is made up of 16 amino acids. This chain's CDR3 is CASRIGREGINEKLFF. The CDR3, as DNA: TGTGCCAGCAGAATCGGCAGGGAGGGGATTAATGAAAAACTGTTTTTT.

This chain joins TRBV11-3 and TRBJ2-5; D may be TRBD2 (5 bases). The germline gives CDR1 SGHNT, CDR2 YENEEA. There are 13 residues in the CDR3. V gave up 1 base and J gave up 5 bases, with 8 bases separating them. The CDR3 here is CASSLGEQETQYF. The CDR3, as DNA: TGTGCCAGCAGCTTAGGGGAGCAGGAGACCCAGTACTTC.

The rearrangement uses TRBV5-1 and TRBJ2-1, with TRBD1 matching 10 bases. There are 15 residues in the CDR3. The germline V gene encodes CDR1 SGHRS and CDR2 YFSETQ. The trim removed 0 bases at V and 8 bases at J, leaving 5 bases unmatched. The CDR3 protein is CASSLEGQGGDEQFF. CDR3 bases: TGCGCCAGCAGCTTGGAAGGACAGGGGGGCGATGAGCAGTTCTTC.

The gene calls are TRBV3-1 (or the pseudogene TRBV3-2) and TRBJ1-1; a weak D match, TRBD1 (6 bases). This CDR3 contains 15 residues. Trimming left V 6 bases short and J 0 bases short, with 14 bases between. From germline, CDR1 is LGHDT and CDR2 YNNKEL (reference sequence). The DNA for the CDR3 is TGTGCCAGCAGGGTGGAGACAGGACTGAACACTGAAGCTTTCTTT. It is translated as CASRVETGLNTEAFF.

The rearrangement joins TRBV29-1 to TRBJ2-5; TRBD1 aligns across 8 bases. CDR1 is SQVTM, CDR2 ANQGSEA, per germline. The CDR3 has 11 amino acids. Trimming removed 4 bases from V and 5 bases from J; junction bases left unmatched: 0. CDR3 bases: TGCAGCGTTGGACAGGGGGAGACCCAGTACTTC. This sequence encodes CSVGQGETQYF.

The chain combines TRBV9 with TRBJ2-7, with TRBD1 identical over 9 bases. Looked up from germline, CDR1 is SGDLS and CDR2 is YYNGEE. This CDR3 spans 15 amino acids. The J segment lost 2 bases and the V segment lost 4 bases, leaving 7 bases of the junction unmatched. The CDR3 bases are TGTGCCAGCAGCCCTCGACAGGGGGAAGCCTACGAGCAGTACTTC. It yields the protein CASSPRQGEAYEQYF.

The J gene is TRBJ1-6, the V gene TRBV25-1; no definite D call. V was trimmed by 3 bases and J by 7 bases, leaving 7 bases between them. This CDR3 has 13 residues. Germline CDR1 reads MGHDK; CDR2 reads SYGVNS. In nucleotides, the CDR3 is TGTGCCAGCAGTGACCGGGTCAATTCACCCCTCCACTTT. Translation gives CASSDRVNSPLHF.

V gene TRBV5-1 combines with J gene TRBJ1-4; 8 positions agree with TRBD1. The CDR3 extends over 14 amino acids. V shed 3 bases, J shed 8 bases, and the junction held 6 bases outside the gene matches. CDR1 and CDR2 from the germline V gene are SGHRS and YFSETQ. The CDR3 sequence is CASSSATGGEKLFF. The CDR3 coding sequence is TGCGCCAGCAGCTCGGCAACAGGGGGGGAAAAACTGTTTTTT.